This T cell receptor beta chain was captured by sequencing in a study of shared clonotypes between healthy human individuals. Germline V gene data show CDR1 as MDHEN and CDR2 as SYDVKM. This CDR3 has 12 amino acids. J was trimmed by 9 bases and V by 4 bases; bases with no gene match: 4. Deep was the level at which the assay was run. Splitting of each subset's genomic DNA was done evenly across several immunoSEQ plates. Produced via immunoSEQ multiplex PCR; TCRdb's table is partial and in-frame only. The sample shows around 610,000 clones, approximately 96% of them seen only once. Naive CD8 cells comprised CD45RO-negative, CCR7-positively selected cells, excluding terminally differentiated effector memory CD45RA+ cells.

The sequenced material came from naive CD8+ T cells sorted from blood. The clonotype originates from a young woman in good health. V is TRBV28 and J is TRBJ1-1; 8 bases fit TRBD1. The CDR3 reads CASSYWTGQAFF. As DNA, the CDR3 is TGTGCCAGCAGTTACTGGACAGGGCAAGCTTTCTTT.